This T cell receptor (beta chain) comes out of a study of PD-L1 blockade in urothelial cancer. Using immunoSEQ multiplex PCR, the repertoire was profiled, and TCRdb retains in-frame clones only, with some absent. The sample has 25,000 to 40,000 clones, roughly 82% seen once. CDR1 and CDR2 (germline): LGHNA, YNFKEQ. This CDR3 region has 15 residues. V shed 4 bases and J 2 bases; nucleotides not matched to a gene: 5. The TCR sequence derives from a man aged 60 to 69 with urothelial cancer. The source material was PBMCs, sampled around atezolizumab (anti-PD-L1) treatment. The V and J genes are TRBV4-2 and TRBJ2-7; 10 nucleotides agree with TRBD1. The CDR3 DNA reads TGTGCCAGCAGCCCGGAGGGGACAGGGGCCTACGAGCAGTACTTC. It specifies CASSPEGTGAYEQYF.